This T cell receptor beta chain was found in a study of T cells in Graves' hyperthyroidism and ophthalmopathy. Across the study: Peripheral blood was collected at initial diagnosis, before any treatment.

TCR beta CDR3 sequences were amplified from RNA transcripts. Initially, a first-round RT-PCR of the TCR CDR3 employed the HTBI primer set. Each CDR3 protein gets one entry after TCRdb re-called the multiplex PCR reads with MiXCR. This table has some 270,000 distinct CDR3 sequences, 12% to 15% appearing once. This clonotype has ten or more counts. An absence of ophthalmopathy progression within 18 months meant stable Graves' hyperthyroidism. In patients aged 18 to 65, hyperthyroidism was newly diagnosed, with duration under 2 months. Extraction of PBMCs used more than 8.5 ml of fresh peripheral blood. The CDR3 runs to 13 residues. Germline-derived CDR1 and CDR2 are DFQATT and SNEGSKA (reference sequence). V lost 3 bases and J lost 6, with 11 bases in between.

The specimen sequenced was blood. This rearrangement joins TRBV20-1 to TRBJ1-4; D gene ambiguous. The clonotype comes from a woman between 40 and 50 years old with Graves' hyperthyroidism. This CDR3 reads CSARGLEDEKLFF. CDR3 nucleotide sequence: TGCAGTGCTAGGGGATTGGAGGATGAAAAACTGTTTTTT.